The 27 T cell receptor beta chains presented below share a single source sample, sequenced in a study of regulatory T cells in long-lasting Graves disease. Documented time point: newly diagnosed GD, antithyroid drugs for less than 3 months. Isolated PBMC RNA provided the starting material for the TCR library. The TCR beta library used iRepertoire HTBI primers with Arm-PCR amplification of CDR3. TCRdb redid the calling of the multiplex PCR reads with MiXCR, one entry per CDR3 protein. The data show about 400,000 distinct CDR3 sequences, with roughly a sixth seen just once and about 24% held by the top ten. Here the sequenced sample was peripheral blood mononuclear cells (PBMCs), taken at new diagnosis, from a patient treated with antithyroid drugs. The receptor source for this set is a female donor with Graves disease.

Many counts were recorded for this clonotype. The chain has TRBV20-1 and TRBJ1-1; D gene ambiguous. Germline V CDR1 and CDR2: DFQATT, SNEGSKA (reference sequence). V was cut by 5 bases and J by 3 bases, with 16 bases left in between. The CDR3 is made up of 14 amino acids. In nucleotides, the CDR3 is TGCAGTGCTTCGGGATACCTTAGGGACACTGAAGCTTTCTTT. Translated, it gives CSASGYLRDTEAFF.

V gene TRBV29-1 combines with J gene TRBJ2-4; D call uncertain. The CDR3 totals 14 residues. Trimming removed 4 bases from V and 4 bases from J, with 14 bases in between. CDR1 and CDR2 (germline): SQVTM, ANQGSEA. CDR3: CSVVPPHSKNIQYF. The CDR3 DNA reads TGCAGCGTTGTCCCACCGCACTCAAAAAACATTCAGTACTTC.

This clonotype was recorded many times. This chain uses TRBV6-1 with TRBJ2-5; tentatively, D is TRBD1 (5 bases). CDR1 and CDR2 (germline): MNHNS, SASEGT. V lost 0 bases and J 5 bases, leaving 19 bases between the germline ends. The CDR3 spans 17 residues. The CDR3, as DNA: TGTGCCAGCAGTGAAGCTCGATGGACACGGCCCGTGGAGACCCAGTACTTC. This sequence encodes CASSEARWTRPVETQYF.

This clonotype was found many times. The chain carries TRBV6-1 and TRBJ1-1; D is unclear. Trimming took off 3 bases at V and 1 base at J, with 0 bases between the two ends. Germline CDR1 and CDR2: MNHNS and SASEGT. The CDR3 has 11 amino acids. For the CDR3, the DNA is TGTGCCAGCAGTGAGAACACTGAAGCTTTCTTT. Translating gives CASSENTEAFF.

There are many counts of this clonotype. V is TRBV10-3 and J is TRBJ2-1; weak D call: TRBD1 (7 bases). Trimming took off 3 bases at V and 3 bases at J, with 18 bases between the two ends. Per the germline V gene, CDR1 is ENHRY and CDR2 is SYGVKD. The CDR3 sequence is 17 residues long. CDR3 sequence: CAISEQEGGGGYNEQFF. The DNA of the CDR3 is TGTGCCATCAGTGAACAGGAAGGAGGGGGCGGCTACAATGAGCAGTTCTTC.

This clonotype has more than one count but fewer than ten. The rearrangement links TRBV29-1 to TRBJ2-5; perhaps D is TRBD1 or TRBD2 (6 bases each). Trimming stripped 1 base from V and 1 base from J, with 10 bases between. The germline CDR1 and CDR2 sequences are SQVTM and ANQGSEA. This CDR3 spans 14 amino acids. CDR3 protein: CSVEAGALQETQYF. The CDR3 nucleotides read TGCAGCGTTGAAGCGGGGGCCCTCCAAGAGACCCAGTACTTC.

CDR3 amino acids: CASSPTSALTDTQYF. In DNA, the CDR3 is TGCGCCAGCAGCCCTACTAGCGCCCTCACAGATACGCAGTATTTT. The V call is TRBV5-1, the J call TRBJ2-3; 7 nucleotides match TRBD2. The CDR3 loop spans 15 amino acids. From germline, CDR1 is SGHRS and CDR2 YFSETQ. Unmatched junction bases numbered 7, after V lost 4 bases and J lost 2 bases.

This clonotype has a count of ten or more. The genes are TRBV20-1 and TRBJ1-5, with 7 bases aligning to TRBD1. Germline V gene lookup returns CDR1 DFQATT and CDR2 SNEGSKA (reference sequence). V lost 4 bases and J lost 7; bases outside the gene matches: 16. The CDR3 extends over 16 amino acids. The chain's CDR3 is CSATTGDGRTGQPQHF. CDR3 coding DNA: TGCAGTGCTACTACAGGGGACGGGAGAACTGGGCAGCCCCAGCATTTT.

The chain joins TRBV5-4 to TRBJ2-7; D is perhaps TRBD2 (7 bases). Trimming cost V 3 bases and J 3 bases, with 13 bases left between them. Germline CDR1 and CDR2: SGHNT and YYREEE (reference sequence). This CDR3 has 14 amino acids. CDR3 amino acids: CASSWGGGYYEQYF. CDR3 bases: TGTGCCAGCAGCTGGGGGGGCGGATACTACGAGCAGTACTTC.

This clonotype was observed at least ten times. The V call is TRBV28, the J call TRBJ1-2; D is ambiguous. Trimming removed 6 bases from V and 4 bases from J, with 9 bases in between. CDR1 and CDR2 from the germline V gene are MDHEN and SYDVKM. This CDR3 contains 12 residues. For the CDR3, the DNA is TGTGCCAGCAGGGAGTCGGGCTATGGCTACACCTTC. Translating gives CASRESGYGYTF.

This clonotype was found a few times. V usage is TRBV5-1 and J usage is TRBJ2-3; 10 positions match TRBD2. J lost 3 bases, V lost 3 bases, and 13 bases had no gene match. Germline CDR1 is SGHRS and CDR2 is YFSETQ. CDR3 length equals 18 residues. CDR3 sequence reads: CASSSGPQRGGLTDTQYF. The CDR3 DNA is TGCGCCAGCAGCTCCGGCCCCCAGCGGGGGGGCCTGACAGATACGCAGTATTTT.

This clonotype was detected many times. The chain couples TRBV4-1 to TRBJ2-7, with D possibly being TRBD1 (7 bases). The CDR3 covers 17 residues. V was cut by 5 bases and J by 2 bases, with 22 bases left in between. Germline V gene lookup returns CDR1 MGHRA and CDR2 YSYEKL. The CDR3 reads CASSGLQADRLTYEQYF. CDR3 nucleotides: TGCGCCAGCAGCGGACTACAGGCGGACAGGCTAACCTACGAGCAGTACTTC.

Ten or more counts support this clonotype. This chain links TRBV10-1 with TRBJ2-1; no definite D call. CDR1 and CDR2 (germline): WNHNN, SYGVQD (reference sequence). Trimming cost V 3 bases and J 1 base, with 19 bases left between them. The CDR3 totals 18 residues. The CDR3, as DNA: TGCGCCAGCAGTGAAGATTACTTGAGTCGGAAGTCCTACAATGAGCAGTTCTTC. Its protein is CASSEDYLSRKSYNEQFF.

This clonotype was found many times. V usage is TRBV12-3 or TRBV12-4 and J usage is TRBJ1-4; D ambiguous. The V end was cut by 1 base, the J end by 7 bases, with 10 bases between. This CDR3 region has 14 residues. The CDR3 sequence: CASSLVGPVEKLFF. The CDR3 bases are TGTGCCAGCAGTTTAGTAGGGCCGGTTGAAAAACTGTTTTTT.

The sample holds many counts of this clonotype. The rearrangement links TRBV5-1 to TRBJ2-1; D perhaps matches TRBD2 (6 bases). Germline loops: CDR1 SGHRS, CDR2 YFSETQ. Trimming took off 0 bases at V and 12 bases at J, with 13 bases between the two ends. The CDR3 is made up of 13 amino acids. CDR3 amino acids: CASSLAGGALQFF. CDR3 nucleotides: TGCGCCAGCAGCTTGGCTGGCGGGGCATTGCAGTTCTTC.

This clonotype was counted many times. The rearrangement links TRBV3-1 to TRBJ2-1; 10 nucleotides agree with TRBD2. J gave up 6 bases and V 4 bases, and 6 bases lay outside the gene matches. The germline CDR1 and CDR2 sequences are LGHDT and YNNKEL (reference sequence). The CDR3 loop spans 15 amino acids. The CDR3 DNA is TGTGCCAGCAGCCCTCCCGGGACTAGCGCCAATGAGCAGTTCTTC. Its protein is CASSPPGTSANEQFF.

The V and J genes are TRBV3-1 and TRBJ2-3; 7 bases are a match to TRBD2. This CDR3 region has 16 residues. Per the germline V gene, CDR1 is LGHDT and CDR2 is YNNKEL (reference sequence). The junction had 8 bases not matched to a gene; V was cut back by 1 base and J by 4 bases. The CDR3 region is CASSQGWLAEADTQYF. The CDR3 bases are TGTGCCAGCAGCCAAGGTTGGCTAGCGGAGGCAGATACGCAGTATTTT.

This clonotype was recorded at least ten times. The chain carries TRBV12-3 or TRBV12-4 and TRBJ1-6; weak D call: TRBD1 (6 bases). This CDR3 contains 14 residues. Trimming left V 5 bases short and J 8 bases short, with 13 bases between. The CDR3 coding sequence is TGTGCCAGCAGTCCCGGACAGCAAGATTCACCCCTCCACTTT. Encoded protein: CASSPGQQDSPLHF.

Ten or more counts support this clonotype. The chain recombines TRBV7-2 with TRBJ2-6; D not certain. V was cut by 6 bases and J by 0 bases, with 3 bases left in between. The length of the CDR3 is 13 residues. Germline assignment: CDR1 SGHTA and CDR2 FQGNSA. The CDR3: CASSSSGANVLTF. CDR3 coding DNA: TGTGCCAGCAGTTCCTCTGGGGCCAACGTCCTGACTTTC.

This clonotype has a count of ten or more. V gene TRBV11-2 combines with J gene TRBJ2-7, with D possibly called TRBD1 or TRBD2 (6 bases each). In germline, CDR1 is SGHAT, CDR2 FQNNGV. The CDR3 length is 13 residues. Trimming shortened V by 10 bases and J by 3 bases, and 16 bases separated the two germline ends. The CDR3 region has the DNA TGTGCCACCTTACGAGGGGGAGGCTACGAGCAGTACTTC. It codes for CATLRGGGYEQYF.

This clonotype was detected ten times or more. This chain connects TRBV12-3 or TRBV12-4 to TRBJ2-1, with D perhaps matching TRBD2 (7 bases). This CDR3 is 15 amino acids long. Trimming cost V 4 bases and J 2 bases, with 12 bases left between them. The CDR3 loop reads CASSSGEGAYNEQFF. DNA of the CDR3: TGTGCCAGCAGTTCTGGGGAGGGGGCCTACAATGAGCAGTTCTTC.

Only a few counts were recorded for this clonotype. The gene calls are TRBV13 and TRBJ1-1; 12 bases fit TRBD1. Unmatched junction bases numbered 11, after V lost 7 bases and J lost 5 bases. The CDR3 length is 16 residues. Germline values: CDR1 PRHDT, CDR2 FYEKMQ (reference sequence). The CDR3 DNA reads TGTGCCAGCATCAATATCGGGACAGGGGGCGCGACTGAAGCTTTCTTT. Encoded protein: CASINIGTGGATEAFF.

The chain has TRBV28 and TRBJ2-5, with a possible D match to TRBD2 (6 bases). CDR1 is MDHEN and CDR2 is SYDVKM in the germline V gene. CDR3 length: 14 residues. With 3 bases removed from V and 3 bases from J, the gap between germline ends came to 11 bases. The CDR3 sequence: CASSLWGEEETQYF. CDR3 nucleotides: TGTGCCAGCAGTTTGTGGGGGGAGGAAGAGACCCAGTACTTC.

The chain employs TRBV5-5 and TRBJ1-6; D perhaps matches TRBD1 (6 bases). CDR3 size: 17 residues. The germline CDR1 and CDR2 sequences are SGHKS and YYEKEE (reference sequence). Trimming took off 0 bases at V and 8 bases at J, with 18 bases between the two ends. The CDR3 bases are TGTGCCAGCAGCTTGGTGCCGGAAGCCGGGGGCCATTCACCCCTCCACTTT. Translation gives CASSLVPEAGGHSPLHF.

The genes are TRBV19 and TRBJ1-1, with TRBD1 matching over 8 bases. The CDR3 is 13 residues long. Per the germline V gene, CDR1 is LNHDA and CDR2 is SQIVND (reference sequence). The V and J ends lost 7 bases and 3 bases, in that order; junction bases with no gene match: 4. CDR3 region: CASTKDRDTEAFF. In DNA, the CDR3 is TGTGCCAGTACCAAGGACAGGGACACTGAAGCTTTCTTT.

On this clonotype: This likely stems from a read error, as it lies one base from a far larger clone. The genes are TRBV6-9 and TRBJ1-1, with D tentatively TRBD1 (5 bases). The CDR3 spans 13 residues. Trimming cost V 3 bases and J 4 bases, with 9 bases left between them. CDR1 is MNHGY and CDR2 is SVAAGI in the germline V gene. CDR3 in DNA: TGTGCCAGCAGTTACCCAGGGAGCACTGAAGCTTTCTTT. It translates to CASSYPGSTEAFF.

This clonotype occurred many times. The chain couples TRBV11-2 to TRBJ2-1; the D is unclear. Per germline, CDR1 SGHAT and CDR2 FQNNGV. The CDR3 length is 17 residues. Trimming removed 2 bases at V and 12 bases at J, with 26 bases between. CDR3 bases: TGTGCCAGCAGCTTAATCTTTCGCGCTACATGGATGGCAACGCAGTTCTTC. Residues: CASSLIFRATWMATQFF.